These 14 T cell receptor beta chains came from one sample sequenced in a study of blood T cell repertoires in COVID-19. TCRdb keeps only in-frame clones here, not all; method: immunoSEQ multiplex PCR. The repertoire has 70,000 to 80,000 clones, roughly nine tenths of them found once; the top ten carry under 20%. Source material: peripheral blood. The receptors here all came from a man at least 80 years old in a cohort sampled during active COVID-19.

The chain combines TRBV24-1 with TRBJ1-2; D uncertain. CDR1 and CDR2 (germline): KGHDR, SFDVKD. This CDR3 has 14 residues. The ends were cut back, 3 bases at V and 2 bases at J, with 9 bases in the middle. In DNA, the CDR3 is TGTGCCACCAGTGATCCTAGGAACAACTATGGCTACACCTTC. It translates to CATSDPRNNYGYTF.

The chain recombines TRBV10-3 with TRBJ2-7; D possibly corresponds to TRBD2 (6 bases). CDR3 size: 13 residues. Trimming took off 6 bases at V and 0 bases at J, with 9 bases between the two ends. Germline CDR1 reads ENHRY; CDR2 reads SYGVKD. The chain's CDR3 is CAIRRESSYEQYV. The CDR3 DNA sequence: TGTGCCATCAGGCGGGAAAGCTCCTACGAGCAGTACGTC.

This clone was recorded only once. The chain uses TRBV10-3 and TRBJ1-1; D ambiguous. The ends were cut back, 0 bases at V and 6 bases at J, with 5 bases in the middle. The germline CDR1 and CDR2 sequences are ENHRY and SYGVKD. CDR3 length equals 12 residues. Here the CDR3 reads CAISESAAEAFF. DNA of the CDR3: TGTGCCATCAGTGAGTCCGCAGCTGAAGCTTTCTTT.

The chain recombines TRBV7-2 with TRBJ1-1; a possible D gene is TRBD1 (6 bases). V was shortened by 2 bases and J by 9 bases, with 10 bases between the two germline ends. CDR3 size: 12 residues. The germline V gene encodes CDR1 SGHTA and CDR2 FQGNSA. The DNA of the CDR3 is TGTGCCAGCAGCTTATACAGGGAAAAAGCTTTCTTT. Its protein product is CASSLYREKAFF.

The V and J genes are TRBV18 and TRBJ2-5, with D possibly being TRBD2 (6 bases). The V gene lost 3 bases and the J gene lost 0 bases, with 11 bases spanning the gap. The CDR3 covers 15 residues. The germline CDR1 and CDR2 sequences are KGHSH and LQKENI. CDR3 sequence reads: CASSPPGGYQETQYF. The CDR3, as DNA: TGTGCCAGCTCACCGCCTGGGGGGTACCAAGAGACCCAGTACTTC.

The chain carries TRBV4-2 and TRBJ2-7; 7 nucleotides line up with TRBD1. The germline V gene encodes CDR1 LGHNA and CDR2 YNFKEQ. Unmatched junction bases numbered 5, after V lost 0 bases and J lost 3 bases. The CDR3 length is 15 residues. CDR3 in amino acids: CASSQDVGGLYEQYF. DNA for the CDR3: TGTGCCAGCAGCCAAGATGTAGGGGGCCTCTACGAGCAGTACTTC.

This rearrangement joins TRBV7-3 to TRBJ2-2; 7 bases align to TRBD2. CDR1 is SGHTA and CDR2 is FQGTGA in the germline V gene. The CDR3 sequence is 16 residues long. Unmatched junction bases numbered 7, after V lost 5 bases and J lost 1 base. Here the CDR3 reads CASSPAQRGNTGELFF. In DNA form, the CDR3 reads TGTGCCAGCAGCCCGGCTCAGCGGGGGAACACCGGGGAGCTGTTTTTT. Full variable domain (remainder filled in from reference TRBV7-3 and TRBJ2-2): GAGVSQTPSNKVTEKGKYVELRCDPISGHTALYWYRQSLGQGPEFLIYFQGTGAADDSGLPNDRFFAVRPEGSVSTLKIQRTERGDSAVYLCASSPAQRGNTGELFFGEGSRLTVL.

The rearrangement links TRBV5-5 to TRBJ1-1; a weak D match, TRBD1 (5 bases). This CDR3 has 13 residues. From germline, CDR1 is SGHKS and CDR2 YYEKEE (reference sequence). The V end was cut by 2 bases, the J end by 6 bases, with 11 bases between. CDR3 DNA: TGTGCCAGCAGCTTTCAAGGGGCGCCTGAAGCTTTCTTT. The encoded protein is CASSFQGAPEAFF.

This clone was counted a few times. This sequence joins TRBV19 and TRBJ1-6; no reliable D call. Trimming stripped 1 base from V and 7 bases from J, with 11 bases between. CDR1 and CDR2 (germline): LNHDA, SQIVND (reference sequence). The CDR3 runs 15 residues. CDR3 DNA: TGTGCCAGTAGTATAGGTCAGTCGGGGAATTCACCCCTCCACTTT. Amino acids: CASSIGQSGNSPLHF.

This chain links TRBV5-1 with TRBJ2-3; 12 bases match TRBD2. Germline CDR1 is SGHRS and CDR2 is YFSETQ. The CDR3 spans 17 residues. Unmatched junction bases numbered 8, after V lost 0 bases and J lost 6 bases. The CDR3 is CASSLVPSGGAADTQYF. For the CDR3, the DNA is TGCGCCAGCAGCTTGGTACCTAGCGGGGGGGCGGCGGATACGCAGTATTTT.

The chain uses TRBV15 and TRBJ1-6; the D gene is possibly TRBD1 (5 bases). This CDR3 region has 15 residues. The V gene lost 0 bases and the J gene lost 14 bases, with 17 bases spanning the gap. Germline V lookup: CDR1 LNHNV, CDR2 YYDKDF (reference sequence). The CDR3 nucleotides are TGTGCCACCAGCAGAGATTCGCAGGGACTTAGGGCCCTCCACTTT. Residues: CATSRDSQGLRALHF.

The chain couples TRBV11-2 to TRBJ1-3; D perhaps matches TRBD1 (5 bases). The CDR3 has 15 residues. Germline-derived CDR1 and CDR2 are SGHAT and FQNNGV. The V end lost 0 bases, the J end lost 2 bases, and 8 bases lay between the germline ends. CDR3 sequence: CASSLEGHTGNTIYF. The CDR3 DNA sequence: TGTGCCAGCAGCTTAGAGGGGCATACTGGAAACACCATATATTTT.

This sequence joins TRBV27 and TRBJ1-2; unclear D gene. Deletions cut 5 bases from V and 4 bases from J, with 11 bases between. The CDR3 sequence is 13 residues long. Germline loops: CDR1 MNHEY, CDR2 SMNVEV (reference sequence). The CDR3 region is CASSLRPTYGYTF. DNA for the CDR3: TGTGCCAGCAGTCTCAGGCCGACCTATGGCTACACCTTC.

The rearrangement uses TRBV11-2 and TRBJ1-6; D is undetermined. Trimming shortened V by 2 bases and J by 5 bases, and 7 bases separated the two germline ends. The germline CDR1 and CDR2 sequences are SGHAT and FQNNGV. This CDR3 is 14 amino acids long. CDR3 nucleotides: TGTGCCAGCAGCTTACCAGGTGATAATTCACCCCTCCACTTT. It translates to CASSLPGDNSPLHF.